The T cell receptor (beta chain) described here comes from a study of CD8 T cells in Susac syndrome. Sequencing of TCR beta, carried out with a high-throughput approach, was applied to CD8+ and CD4+ T cells from the blood. An amount of RNA that ranged from roughly 0.5 to 1 ug was reverse transcribed with random hexamers. TCR beta CDR3 was amplified by immunoSEQ covering 54 Vbeta and 13 Jbeta. TCRdb called the immunoSEQ multiplex PCR reads again in MiXCR, with one record for every CDR3 protein. The repertoire holds 150,000 to 200,000 distinct CDR3 sequences, with about 93% as singletons. This CDR3 has 14 amino acids. The germline V and J ends were trimmed by 5 bases and 4 bases, with 14 bases remaining between them.

This receptor was taken from a human donor in good health. The chain couples TRBV12-3 or TRBV12-4 to TRBJ1-1; D gene uncertain. Material: CD4+ T cells from PBMCs. The DNA of the CDR3 is TGTGCCAGCAGTCCCTTGGAGGTGGGCACTGAAGCTTTCTTT. Translating it yields CASSPLEVGTEAFF.